The text below deals with one T cell receptor (beta chain). The data were produced by immunoSEQ multiplex PCR, yet TCRdb's version contains in-frame clones alone and is incomplete. The repertoire includes about 100,000 clones, 85% to 90% of them detected once, and about 16% sits in the top ten. This sample was included in a study of identifying expanded T cells in peripheral blood. The sequence was collected from a person between 18 and 69 years old in good health. Sequencing was carried out using blood.

CDR3 DNA: TGTGCCAGCAGACCAAGCGGGGGGGCCGGGGAGACCCAGTACTTC. Protein sequence: CASRPSGGAGETQYF. This chain uses TRBV7-2 with TRBJ2-5; 10 nucleotides line up with TRBD2. CDR3 size: 15 residues. V was clipped by 6 bases and J by 5 bases; unmatched bases: 9. From germline, CDR1 is SGHTA and CDR2 FQGNSA.